The clone carrying this TCR beta chain was observed a few times. The antigen is undetermined. Donors ranged from roughly 6 to 100 years old and were healthy Caucasians in Russia. The entry originates in a study of blood T cells in healthy people across ages. Study-wide results and limits: Researchers said unsorted PBMCs prevented a conclusive naive versus antigen-experienced comparison.

PCR was performed a second time for about 6 to 11 cycles using a sample-barcoded 5' primer and a J-beta primer mix. Every sample gave at least 3 million paired-end reads containing CDR3. Using its own MiXCR run on the 5' RACE reads, TCRdb lists one record per CDR3 protein. The sample yields fewer than 2,000,000 distinct CDR3 sequences, approximately 32% seen once. The sequencing input was blood. The receptor comes from a young woman in good health.

CDR3 residues: CASTGLRDRSSYEQYF. CDR3 nucleotides: TGTGCCAGCACCGGACTCCGGGACAGGAGCTCCTACGAGCAGTACTTC. The chain couples TRBV7-9 to TRBJ2-7; 8 bases agree with TRBD1. J lost 0 bases, V lost 7 bases, and 11 bases had no gene match. Per germline, CDR1 SEHNR and CDR2 FQNEAQ (reference sequence). This CDR3 has 16 amino acids.